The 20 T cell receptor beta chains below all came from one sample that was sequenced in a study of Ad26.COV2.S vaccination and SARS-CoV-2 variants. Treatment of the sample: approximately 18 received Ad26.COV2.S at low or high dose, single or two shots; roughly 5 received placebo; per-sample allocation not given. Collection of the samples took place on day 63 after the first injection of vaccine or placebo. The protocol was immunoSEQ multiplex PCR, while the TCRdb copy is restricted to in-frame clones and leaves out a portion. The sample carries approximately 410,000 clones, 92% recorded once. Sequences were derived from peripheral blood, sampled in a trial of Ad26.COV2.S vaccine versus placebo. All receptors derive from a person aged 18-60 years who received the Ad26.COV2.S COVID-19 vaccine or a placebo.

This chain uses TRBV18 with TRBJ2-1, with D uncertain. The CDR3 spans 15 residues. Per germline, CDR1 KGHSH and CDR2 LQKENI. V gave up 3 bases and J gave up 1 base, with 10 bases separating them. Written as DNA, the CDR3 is TGTGCCAGCTCACCGCAGACGATTTCCTACAATGAGCAGTTCTTC. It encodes CASSPQTISYNEQFF.

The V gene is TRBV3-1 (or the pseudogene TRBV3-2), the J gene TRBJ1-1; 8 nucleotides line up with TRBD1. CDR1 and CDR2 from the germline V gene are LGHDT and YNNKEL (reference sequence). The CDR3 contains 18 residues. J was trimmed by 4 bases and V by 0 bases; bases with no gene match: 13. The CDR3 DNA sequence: TGTGCCAGCAGCCAAGATCGTCCTGGACAGGGATCGGGCACTGAAGCTTTCTTT. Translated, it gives CASSQDRPGQGSGTEAFF.

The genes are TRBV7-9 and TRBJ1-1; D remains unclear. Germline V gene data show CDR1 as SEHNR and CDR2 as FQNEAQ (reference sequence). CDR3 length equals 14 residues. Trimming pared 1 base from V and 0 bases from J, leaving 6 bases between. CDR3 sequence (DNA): TGTGCCAGCAGCTTAGTTGAAGTGAACACTGAAGCTTTCTTT. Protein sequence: CASSLVEVNTEAFF.

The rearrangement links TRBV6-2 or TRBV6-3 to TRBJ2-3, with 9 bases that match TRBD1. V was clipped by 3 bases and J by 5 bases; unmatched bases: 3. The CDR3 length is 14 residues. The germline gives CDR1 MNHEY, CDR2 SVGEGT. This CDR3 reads CASSYGTGIDTQYF. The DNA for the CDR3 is TGTGCCAGCAGTTATGGGACAGGGATAGATACGCAGTATTTT.

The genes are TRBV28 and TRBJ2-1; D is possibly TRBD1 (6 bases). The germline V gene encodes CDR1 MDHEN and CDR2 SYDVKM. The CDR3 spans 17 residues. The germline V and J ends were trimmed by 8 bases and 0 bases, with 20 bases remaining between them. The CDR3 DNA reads TGTGCCAGCCTCAATGGGGGCCCCCGGAGCTCCTACAATGAGCAGTTCTTC. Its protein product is CASLNGGPRSSYNEQFF.

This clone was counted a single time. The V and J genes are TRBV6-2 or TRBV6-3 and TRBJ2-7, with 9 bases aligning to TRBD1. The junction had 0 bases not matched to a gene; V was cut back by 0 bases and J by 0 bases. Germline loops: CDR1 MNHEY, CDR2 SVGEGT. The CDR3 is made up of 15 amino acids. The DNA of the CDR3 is TGTGCCAGCAGTTACTCGGGACAGGGCTCCTACGAGCAGTACTTC. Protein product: CASSYSGQGSYEQYF.

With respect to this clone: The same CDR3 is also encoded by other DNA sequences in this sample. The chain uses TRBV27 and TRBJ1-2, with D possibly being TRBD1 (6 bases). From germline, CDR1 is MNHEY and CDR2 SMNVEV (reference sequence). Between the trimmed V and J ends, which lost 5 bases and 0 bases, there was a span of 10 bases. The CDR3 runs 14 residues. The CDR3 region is CASSLQGSNYGYTF. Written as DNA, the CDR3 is TGTGCCAGCAGTCTACAGGGATCTAACTATGGCTACACCTTC.

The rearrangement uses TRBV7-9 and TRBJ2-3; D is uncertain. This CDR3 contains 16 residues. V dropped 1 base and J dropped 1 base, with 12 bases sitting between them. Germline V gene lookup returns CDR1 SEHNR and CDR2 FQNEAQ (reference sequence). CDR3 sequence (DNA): TGTGCCAGCAGCTTAGGAACACAGAGAGGCACAGATACGCAGTATTTT. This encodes CASSLGTQRGTDTQYF.

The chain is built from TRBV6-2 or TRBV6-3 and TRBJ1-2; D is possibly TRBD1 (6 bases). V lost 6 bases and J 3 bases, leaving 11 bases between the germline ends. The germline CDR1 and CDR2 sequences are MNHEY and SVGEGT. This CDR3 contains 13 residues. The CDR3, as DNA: TGTGCCAGCAGCCGAGGACAGTACTATGGCTACACCTTC. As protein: CASSRGQYYGYTF.

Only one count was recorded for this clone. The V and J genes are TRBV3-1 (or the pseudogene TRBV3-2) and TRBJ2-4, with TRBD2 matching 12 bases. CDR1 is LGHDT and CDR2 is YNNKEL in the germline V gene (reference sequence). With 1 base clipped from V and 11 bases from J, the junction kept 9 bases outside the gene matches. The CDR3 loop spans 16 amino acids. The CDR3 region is CASSQGVWTSGALQYF. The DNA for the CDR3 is TGTGCCAGCAGCCAAGGGGTTTGGACTAGCGGGGCACTTCAGTACTTC.

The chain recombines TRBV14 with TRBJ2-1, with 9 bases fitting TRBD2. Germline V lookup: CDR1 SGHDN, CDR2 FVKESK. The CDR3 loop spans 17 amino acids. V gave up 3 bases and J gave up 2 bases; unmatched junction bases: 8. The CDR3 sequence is CASSHLWVAGAYNEQFF. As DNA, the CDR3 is TGTGCCAGCAGCCACTTATGGGTAGCGGGGGCCTACAATGAGCAGTTCTTC.

CDR3 region: CASSQGTGGRRAFF. The CDR3 bases are TGTGCCAGCAGCCAAGGGACAGGGGGCCGCAGAGCTTTCTTT. The rearrangement joins TRBV3-1 (or the pseudogene TRBV3-2) to TRBJ1-1; 11 nucleotides line up with TRBD1. This CDR3 comprises 14 residues. V lost 1 base and J lost 10; bases outside the gene matches: 5. The V gene's germline CDR1 is LGHDT and CDR2 YNNKEL (reference sequence).

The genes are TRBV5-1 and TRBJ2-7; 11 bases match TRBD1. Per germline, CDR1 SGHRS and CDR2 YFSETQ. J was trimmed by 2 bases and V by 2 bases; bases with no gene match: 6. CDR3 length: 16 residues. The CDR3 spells CASSLGQGAGAYEQYF. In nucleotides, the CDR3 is TGCGCCAGCAGCTTAGGACAGGGGGCAGGGGCCTACGAGCAGTACTTC.

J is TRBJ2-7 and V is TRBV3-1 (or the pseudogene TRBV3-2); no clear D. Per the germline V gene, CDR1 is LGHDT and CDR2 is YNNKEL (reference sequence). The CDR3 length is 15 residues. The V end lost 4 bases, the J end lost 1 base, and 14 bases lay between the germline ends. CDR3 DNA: TGTGCCAGCAGCCTAGGAGATATCGATTCCTACGAGCAGTACTTC. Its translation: CASSLGDIDSYEQYF.

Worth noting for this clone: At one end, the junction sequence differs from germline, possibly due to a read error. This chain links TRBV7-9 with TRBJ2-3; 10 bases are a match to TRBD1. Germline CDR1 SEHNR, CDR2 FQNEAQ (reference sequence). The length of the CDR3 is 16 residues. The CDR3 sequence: CASSIAGGQGSDTQYF. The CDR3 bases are TGTGCCAGCAGCATAGCCGGGGGACAGGGGTCAGATACGCAGTATTTT.

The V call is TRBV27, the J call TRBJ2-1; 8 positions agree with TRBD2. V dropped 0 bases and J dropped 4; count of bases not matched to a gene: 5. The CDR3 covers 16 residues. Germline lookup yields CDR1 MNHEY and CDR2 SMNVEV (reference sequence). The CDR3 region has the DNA TGTGCCAGCAGTTTATCGCTCCAGCGGGGGTACAATGAGCAGTTCTTC. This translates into CASSLSLQRGYNEQFF.

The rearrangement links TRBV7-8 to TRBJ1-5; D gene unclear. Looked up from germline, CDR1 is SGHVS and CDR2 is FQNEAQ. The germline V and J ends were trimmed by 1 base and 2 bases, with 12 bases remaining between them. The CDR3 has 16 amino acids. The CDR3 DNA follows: TGTGCCAGCAGCTTAGGGCGGCCCGGCGGCAATCAGCCCCAGCATTTT. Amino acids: CASSLGRPGGNQPQHF.

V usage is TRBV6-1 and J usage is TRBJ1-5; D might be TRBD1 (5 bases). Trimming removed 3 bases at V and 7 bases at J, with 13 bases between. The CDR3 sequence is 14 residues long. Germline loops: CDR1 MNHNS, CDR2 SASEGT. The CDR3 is CASSERTPQQPQHF. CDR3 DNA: TGTGCCAGCAGTGAGCGGACACCGCAACAGCCCCAGCATTTT.

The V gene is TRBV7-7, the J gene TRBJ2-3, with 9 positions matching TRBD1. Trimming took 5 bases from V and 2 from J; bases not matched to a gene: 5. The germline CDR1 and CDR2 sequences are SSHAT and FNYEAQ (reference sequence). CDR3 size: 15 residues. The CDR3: CASSTGQGFTDTQYF. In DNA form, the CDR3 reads TGTGCCAGCAGCACAGGACAGGGGTTCACAGATACGCAGTATTTT. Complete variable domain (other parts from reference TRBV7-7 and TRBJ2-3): GAGVSQSPRYKVTKRGQDVTLRCDPISSHATLYWYQQALGQGPEFLTYFNYEAQPDKSGLPSDRFSAERPEGSISTLTIQRTEQRDSAMYRCASSTGQGFTDTQYFGPGTRLTVL.

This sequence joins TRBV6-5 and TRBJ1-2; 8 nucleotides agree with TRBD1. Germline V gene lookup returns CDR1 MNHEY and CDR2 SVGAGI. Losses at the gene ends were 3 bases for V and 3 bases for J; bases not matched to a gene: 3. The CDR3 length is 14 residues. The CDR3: CASSYRTGHYGYTF. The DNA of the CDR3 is TGTGCCAGCAGTTATCGGACAGGGCACTATGGCTACACCTTC.